These 11 T cell receptor beta chains were sequenced from one sample in a study of shared clonotypes between healthy human individuals. The table came from immunoSEQ multiplex PCR; TCRdb's copy has only in-frame clones and leaves some out. The sample lists about 2.5 million clones, around 93% occurring once. The specimen sequenced was naive CD4+ T cells from PBMCs. Documented subset: CD45RA+ positively selected. Receptors were obtained from a man aged 18 to 30 in good health. Some clones in this sample may be carry-over from other donors' samples.

The chain joins TRBV11-2 to TRBJ2-3, with 7 bases lining up with TRBD2. The junction had 6 bases not matched to a gene; V was cut back by 1 base and J by 5 bases. Looked up from germline, CDR1 is SGHAT and CDR2 is FQNNGV. There are 15 residues in the CDR3. CDR3 in DNA: TGTGCCAGCAGCTTAGGGGCTAGCGGTAAAGATACGCAGTATTTT. This codes for CASSLGASGKDTQYF.

The chain joins TRBV5-4 to TRBJ2-3; D call uncertain. The V end was cut by 1 base, the J end by 0 bases, with 9 bases between. The CDR3 extends over 15 amino acids. Germline V gene data show CDR1 as SGHNT and CDR2 as YYREEE (reference sequence). Written as DNA, the CDR3 is TGTGCCAGCAGCTTGAACGAGTGGAGCACAGATACGCAGTATTTT. Residues: CASSLNEWSTDTQYF.

The chain carries TRBV7-2 and TRBJ2-7, with 9 nucleotides matching TRBD1. The ends lost 3 bases at V and 1 base at J; junction bases unmatched: 10. This CDR3 contains 17 residues. The germline gives CDR1 SGHTA, CDR2 FQGNSA. DNA of the CDR3: TGTGCCAGCAGCTTTAGGGGTTCGGGACAGGGATCCTACGAGCAGTACTTC. It yields the protein CASSFRGSGQGSYEQYF.

The chain links TRBV7-3 to TRBJ2-1, with D perhaps matching TRBD1 (6 bases). Germline values: CDR1 SGHTA, CDR2 FQGTGA. CDR3 length equals 15 residues. Trimming pared 4 bases from V and 0 bases from J, leaving 10 bases between. The CDR3 region has the DNA TGTGCCAGCAGCTCTCAAGGGGGCTCCTACAATGAGCAGTTCTTC. Amino acids: CASSSQGGSYNEQFF.

The chain joins TRBV5-1 to TRBJ2-5, with D uncertain. Looked up from germline, CDR1 is SGHRS and CDR2 is YFSETQ. V was trimmed by 6 bases and J by 0 bases, leaving 15 bases between them. CDR3 size: 15 residues. The CDR3: CASTPSTAYQETQYF. In DNA form, the CDR3 reads TGCGCCAGCACCCCTTCTACGGCGTACCAAGAGACCCAGTACTTC.

The rearrangement links TRBV5-1 to TRBJ2-3; D not certain. Germline V gene sequence: CDR1 SGHRS, CDR2 YFSETQ. The CDR3 totals 13 residues. V lost 4 bases and J lost 9, with 15 bases in between. CDR3 loop: CASSEIMDGTQYF. In nucleotides, the CDR3 is TGCGCCAGCAGCGAGATAATGGATGGGACGCAGTATTTT.

This clone has just a few counts. This chain links TRBV19 with TRBJ1-2; TRBD1 aligns across 12 bases. Trimming took 5 bases from V and 7 from J; bases not matched to a gene: 5. Per germline, CDR1 LNHDA and CDR2 SQIVND (reference sequence). The CDR3 is 14 residues long. CDR3 bases: TGTGCCAGTAGTTTGGGACAGGGGGCCGGTGGCTACACCTTC. The encoded protein is CASSLGQGAGGYTF. The full variable domain, with the rest looked up from reference TRBV19 and TRBJ1-2, is DGGITQSPKYLFRKEGQNVTLSCEQNLNHDAMYWYRQDPGQGLRLIYYSQIVNDFQKGDIAEGYSVSREKKESFPLTVTSAQKNPTAFYLCASSLGQGAGGYTFGSGTRLTVV.

The V call is TRBV5-1, the J call TRBJ1-1, with D hard to call. V was trimmed by 5 bases and J by 1 base, leaving 9 bases between them. CDR3 length: 13 amino acids. Germline V gene lookup returns CDR1 SGHRS and CDR2 YFSETQ. The CDR3 DNA follows: TGCGCCAGCAGAGCAAAAGAGAACACTGAAGCTTTCTTT. It is translated as CASRAKENTEAFF.

The gene calls are TRBV15 and TRBJ2-1, with D tentatively TRBD2 (5 bases). V was cut by 0 bases and J by 12 bases, with 18 bases left in between. Looked up from germline, CDR1 is LNHNV and CDR2 is YYDKDF (reference sequence). The CDR3 loop spans 15 amino acids. The CDR3 sequence: CATSRDLGSSRGQFF. The DNA of the CDR3 is TGTGCCACCAGCAGAGATCTGGGTAGCTCCCGGGGGCAGTTCTTC.

V is TRBV5-4 and J is TRBJ2-3; 8 positions match TRBD2. CDR3 length: 16 residues. With 3 bases clipped from V and 2 bases from J, the junction kept 8 bases outside the gene matches. CDR1 and CDR2 from the germline V gene are SGHNT and YYREEE (reference sequence). The CDR3 reads CASSYPGTRATDTQYF. The DNA of the CDR3 is TGTGCCAGCAGCTACCCGGGGACTAGGGCCACAGATACGCAGTATTTT.

This clone was detected a few times. This sequence joins TRBV7-9 and TRBJ1-3; no clear D. Looked up from germline, CDR1 is SEHNR and CDR2 is FQNEAQ (reference sequence). The CDR3 is made up of 14 amino acids. Trimming left V 1 base short and J 4 bases short, with 8 bases between. CDR3 protein: CASSLGLMGNTIYF. CDR3 in DNA: TGTGCCAGCAGCTTAGGTCTGATGGGAAACACCATATATTTT.